This TCR beta chain was sequenced for a study of radiotherapy plus CTLA-4 blockade in lung cancer. Study details: Objective responses were seen in around 17% of patients, disease control in about 30%.

Trimming stripped 6 bases from V and 4 bases from J, with 13 bases between. CDR3 length: 15 amino acids. In germline, CDR1 is MDHEN, CDR2 SYDVKM. Some clones are missing from TCRdb's copy, which holds only in-frame ones; the method was immunoSEQ multiplex PCR. The sample carries some 80,000 clones, about 84% recorded once. The gene calls are TRBV28 and TRBJ1-6, with D perhaps matching TRBD1 (5 bases). The sample consisted of peripheral blood, taken from a patient treated with radiotherapy plus ipilimumab. This receptor was identified in a human donor with non-small cell lung cancer who had stable disease on radiotherapy plus ipilimumab. The CDR3 coding sequence is TGTGCCAGCAGCGCACCAGACAGATATAATTCACCCCTCCACTTT. It translates to CASSAPDRYNSPLHF.